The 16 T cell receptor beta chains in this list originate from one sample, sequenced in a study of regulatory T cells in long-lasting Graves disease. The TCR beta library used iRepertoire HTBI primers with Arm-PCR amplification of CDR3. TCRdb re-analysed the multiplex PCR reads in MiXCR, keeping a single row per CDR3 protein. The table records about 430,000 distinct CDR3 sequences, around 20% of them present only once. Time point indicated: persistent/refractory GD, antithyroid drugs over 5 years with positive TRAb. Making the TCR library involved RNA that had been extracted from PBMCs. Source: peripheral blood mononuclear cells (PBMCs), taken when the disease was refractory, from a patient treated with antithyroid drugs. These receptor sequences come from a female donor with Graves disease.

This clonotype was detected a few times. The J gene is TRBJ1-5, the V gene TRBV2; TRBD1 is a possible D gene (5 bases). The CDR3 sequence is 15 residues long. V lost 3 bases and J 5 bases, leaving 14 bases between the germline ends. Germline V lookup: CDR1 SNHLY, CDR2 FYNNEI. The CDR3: CASSDQGGRDQPQHF. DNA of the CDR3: TGTGCCAGCAGTGACCAGGGCGGGAGAGATCAGCCCCAGCATTTT.

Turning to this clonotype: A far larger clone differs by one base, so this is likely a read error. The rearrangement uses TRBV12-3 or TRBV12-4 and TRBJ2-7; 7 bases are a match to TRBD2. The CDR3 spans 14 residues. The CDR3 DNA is TGTGCCAGCCAAGGGGCGGGAGAAGCCTACGGGCAGTACTTC. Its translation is CASQGAGEAYGQYF.

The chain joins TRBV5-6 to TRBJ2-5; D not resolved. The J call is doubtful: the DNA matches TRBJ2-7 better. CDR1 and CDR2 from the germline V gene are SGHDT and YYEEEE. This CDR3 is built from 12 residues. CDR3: CASSFEGLEQYF. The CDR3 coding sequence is TGTGCCAGCAGCTTTGAAGGGCTCGAGCAGTACTTC.

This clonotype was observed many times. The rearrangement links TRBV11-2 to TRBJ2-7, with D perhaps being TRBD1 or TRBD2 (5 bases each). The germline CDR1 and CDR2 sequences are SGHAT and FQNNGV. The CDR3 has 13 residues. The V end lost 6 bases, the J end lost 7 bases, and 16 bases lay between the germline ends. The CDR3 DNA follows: TGTGCCAGCAGTTCCGCCGGGACGAGGGAGCAGTACTTC. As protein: CASSSAGTREQYF.

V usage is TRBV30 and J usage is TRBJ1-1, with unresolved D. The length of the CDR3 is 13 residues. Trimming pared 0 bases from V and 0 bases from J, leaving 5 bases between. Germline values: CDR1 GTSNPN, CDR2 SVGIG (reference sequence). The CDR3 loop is CAWSVNLNTEAFF. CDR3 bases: TGTGCCTGGAGTGTAAATTTGAACACTGAAGCTTTCTTT.

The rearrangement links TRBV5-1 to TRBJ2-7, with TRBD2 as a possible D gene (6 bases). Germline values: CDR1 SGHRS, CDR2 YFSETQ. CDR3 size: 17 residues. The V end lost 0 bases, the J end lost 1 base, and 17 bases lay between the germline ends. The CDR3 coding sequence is TGCGCCAGCAGCTTGGCCGGGAGCACAGAATTATCCTACGAGCAGTACTTC. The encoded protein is CASSLAGSTELSYEQYF.

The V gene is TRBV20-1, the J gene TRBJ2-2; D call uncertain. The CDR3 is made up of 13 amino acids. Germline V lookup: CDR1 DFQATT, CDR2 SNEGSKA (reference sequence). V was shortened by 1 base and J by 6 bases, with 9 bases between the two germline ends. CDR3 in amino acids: CSARAPLPGELFF. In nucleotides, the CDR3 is TGCAGTGCTAGAGCCCCCCTTCCCGGGGAGCTGTTTTTT.

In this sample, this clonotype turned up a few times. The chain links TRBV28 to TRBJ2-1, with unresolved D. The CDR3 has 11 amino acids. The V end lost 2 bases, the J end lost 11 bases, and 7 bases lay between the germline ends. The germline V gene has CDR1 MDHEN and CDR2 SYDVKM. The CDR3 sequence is CASSLGYKQFF. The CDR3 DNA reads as TGTGCCAGCAGTTTAGGTTACAAGCAGTTCTTC.

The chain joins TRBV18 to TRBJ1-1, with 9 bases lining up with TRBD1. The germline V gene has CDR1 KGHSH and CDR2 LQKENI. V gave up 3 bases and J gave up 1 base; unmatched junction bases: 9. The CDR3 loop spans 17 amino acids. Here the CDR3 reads CASSPNSWGQGNTEAFF. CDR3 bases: TGTGCCAGCTCACCGAACTCCTGGGGACAGGGGAACACTGAAGCTTTCTTT. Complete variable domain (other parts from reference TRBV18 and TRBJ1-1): NAGVMQNPRHLVRRRGQEARLRCSPMKGHSHVYWYRQLPEEGLKFMVYLQKENIIDESGMPKERFSAEFPKEGPSILRIQQVVRGDSAAYFCASSPNSWGQGNTEAFFGQGTRLTVV.

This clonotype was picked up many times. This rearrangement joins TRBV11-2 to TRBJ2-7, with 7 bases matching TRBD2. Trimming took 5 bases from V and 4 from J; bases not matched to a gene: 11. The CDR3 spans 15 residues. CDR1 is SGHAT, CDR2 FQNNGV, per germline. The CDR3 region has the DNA TGTGCCAGCAGCCTCCTGGGCGGACTAGGGTACGAGCAGTACTTC. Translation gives CASSLLGGLGYEQYF.

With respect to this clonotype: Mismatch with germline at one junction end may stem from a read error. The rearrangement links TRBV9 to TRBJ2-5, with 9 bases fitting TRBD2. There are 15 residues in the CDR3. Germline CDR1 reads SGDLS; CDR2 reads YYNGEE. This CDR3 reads CASSKTSGVQEIQYF. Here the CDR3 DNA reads TGTGCCAGCAGCAAGACTAGCGGAGTACAAGAGATCCAGTACTTC. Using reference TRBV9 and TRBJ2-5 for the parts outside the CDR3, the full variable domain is DSGVTQTPKHLITATGQRVTLRCSPRSGDLSVYWYQQSLDQGLQFLIQYYNGEERAKGNILERFSAQQFPDLHSELNLSSLELGDSALYFCASSKTSGVQEIQYFGPGTRLLVL.

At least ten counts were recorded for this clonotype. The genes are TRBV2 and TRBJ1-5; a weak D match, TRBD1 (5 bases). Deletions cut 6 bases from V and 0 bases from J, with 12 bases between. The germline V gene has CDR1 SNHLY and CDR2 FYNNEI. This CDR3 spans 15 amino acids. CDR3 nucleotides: TGTGCCAGCAGCCCGACAGTTTCTAGCAATCAGCCCCAGCATTTT. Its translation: CASSPTVSSNQPQHF.

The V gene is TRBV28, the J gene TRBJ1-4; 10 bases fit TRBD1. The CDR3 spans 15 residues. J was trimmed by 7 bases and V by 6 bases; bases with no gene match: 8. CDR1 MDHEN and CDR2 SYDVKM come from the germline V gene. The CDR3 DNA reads TGTGCCAGCAGCAACCGGGACAGGGGCGGTGAAAAACTGTTTTTT. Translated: CASSNRDRGGEKLFF.

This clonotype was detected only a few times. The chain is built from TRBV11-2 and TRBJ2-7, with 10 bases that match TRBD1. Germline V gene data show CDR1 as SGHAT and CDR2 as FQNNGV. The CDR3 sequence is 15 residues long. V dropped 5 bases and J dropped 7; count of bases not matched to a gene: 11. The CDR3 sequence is CASSKHPGQGREQYF. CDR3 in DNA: TGTGCCAGCAGCAAACATCCGGGACAGGGGAGGGAGCAGTACTTC.

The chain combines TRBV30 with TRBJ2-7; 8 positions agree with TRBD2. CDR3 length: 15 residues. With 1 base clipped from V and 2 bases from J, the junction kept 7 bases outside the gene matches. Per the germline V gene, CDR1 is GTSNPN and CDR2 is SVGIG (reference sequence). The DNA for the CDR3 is TGTGCCTGGAGTGATTCGGCGGGAGGCCCCTACGAGCAGTACTTC. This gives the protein CAWSDSAGGPYEQYF.

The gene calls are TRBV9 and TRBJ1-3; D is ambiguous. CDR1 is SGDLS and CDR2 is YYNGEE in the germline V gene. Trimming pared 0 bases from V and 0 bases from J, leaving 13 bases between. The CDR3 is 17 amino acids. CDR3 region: CASSVGSHIFSGNTIYF. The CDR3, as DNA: TGTGCCAGCAGCGTAGGATCTCACATTTTCTCTGGAAACACCATATATTTT.